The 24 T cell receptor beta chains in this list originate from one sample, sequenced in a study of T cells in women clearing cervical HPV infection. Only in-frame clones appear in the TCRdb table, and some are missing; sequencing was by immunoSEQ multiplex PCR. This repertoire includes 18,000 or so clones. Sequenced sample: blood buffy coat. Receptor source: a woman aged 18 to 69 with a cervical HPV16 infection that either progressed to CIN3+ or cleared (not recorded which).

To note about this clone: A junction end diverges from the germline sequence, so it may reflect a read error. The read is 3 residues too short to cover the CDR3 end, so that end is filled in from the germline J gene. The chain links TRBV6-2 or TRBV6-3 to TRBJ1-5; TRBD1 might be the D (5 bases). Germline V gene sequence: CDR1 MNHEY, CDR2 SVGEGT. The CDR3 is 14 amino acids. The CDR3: CSSRARTGNQPQHF. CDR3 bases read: TGTTCCAGCAGGGCCAGAACAGGAAATCAGCCC.

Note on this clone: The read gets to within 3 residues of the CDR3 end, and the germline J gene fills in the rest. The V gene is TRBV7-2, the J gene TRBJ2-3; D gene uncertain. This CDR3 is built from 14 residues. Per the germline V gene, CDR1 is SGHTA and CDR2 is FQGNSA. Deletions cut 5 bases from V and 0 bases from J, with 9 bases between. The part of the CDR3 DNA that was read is TGTGCCAGCAGCGAAGGTTCTAGCACAGATACG. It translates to CASSEGSSTDT. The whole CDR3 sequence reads CASSEGSSTDTQYF.

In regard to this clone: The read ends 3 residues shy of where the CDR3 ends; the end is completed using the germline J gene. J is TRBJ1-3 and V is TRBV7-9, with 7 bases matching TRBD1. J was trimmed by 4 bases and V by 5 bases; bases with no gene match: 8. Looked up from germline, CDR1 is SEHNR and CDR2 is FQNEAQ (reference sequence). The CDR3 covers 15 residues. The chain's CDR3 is CASSPTGAWGNTIYF. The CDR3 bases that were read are TGTGCCAGCAGCCCTACAGGGGCCTGGGGAAACACC.

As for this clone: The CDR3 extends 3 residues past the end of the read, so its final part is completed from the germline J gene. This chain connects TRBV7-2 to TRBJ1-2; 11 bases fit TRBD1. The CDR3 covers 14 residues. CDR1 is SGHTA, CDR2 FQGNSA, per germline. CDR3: CASRPGTGGRGYTF. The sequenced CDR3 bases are TGTGCCAGCAGACCCGGGACAGGGGGACGAGGC.

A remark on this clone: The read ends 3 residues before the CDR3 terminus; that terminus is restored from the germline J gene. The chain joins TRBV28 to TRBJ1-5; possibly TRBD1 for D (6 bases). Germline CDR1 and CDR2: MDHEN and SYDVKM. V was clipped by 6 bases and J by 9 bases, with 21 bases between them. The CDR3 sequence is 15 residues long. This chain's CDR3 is CASSASWGRPWPQHF. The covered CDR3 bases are TGTGCCAGCAGCGCCTCGTGGGGGCGCCCGTGGCCC.

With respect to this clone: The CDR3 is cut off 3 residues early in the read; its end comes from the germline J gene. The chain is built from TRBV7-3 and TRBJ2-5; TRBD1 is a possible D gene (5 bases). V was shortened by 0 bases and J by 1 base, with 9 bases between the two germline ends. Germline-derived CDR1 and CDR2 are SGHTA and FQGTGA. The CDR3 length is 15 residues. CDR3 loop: CASSLTKGPQETQYF. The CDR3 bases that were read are TGTGCCAGCAGCTTAACCAAGGGGCCCCAAGAGACC.

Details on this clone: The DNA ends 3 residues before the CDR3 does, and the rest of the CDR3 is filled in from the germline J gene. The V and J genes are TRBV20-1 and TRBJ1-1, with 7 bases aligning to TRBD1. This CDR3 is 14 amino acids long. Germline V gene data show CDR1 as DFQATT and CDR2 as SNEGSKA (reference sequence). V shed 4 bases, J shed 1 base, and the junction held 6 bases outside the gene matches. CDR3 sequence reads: CSAISPGGNTEAFF. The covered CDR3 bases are TGCAGTGCTATATCCCCAGGGGGGAACACTGAA.

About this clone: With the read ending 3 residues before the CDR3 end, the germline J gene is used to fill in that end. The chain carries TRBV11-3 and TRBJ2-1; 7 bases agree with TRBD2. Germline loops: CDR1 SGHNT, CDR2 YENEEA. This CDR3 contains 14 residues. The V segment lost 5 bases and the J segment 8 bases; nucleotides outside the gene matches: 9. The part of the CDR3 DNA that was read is TGTGCCAGCAGCCGAGGGCGCGGGAGCCATGAG. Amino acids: CASSRGRGSHE. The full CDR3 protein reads CASSRGRGSHEQFF.

The CDR3 protein is CASSRTGYRNEKLFF. The DNA read from the CDR3 is TGTGCCAGCAGCCGGACAGGGTACCGTAATGAAAAA. The V call is TRBV7-2, the J call TRBJ1-4, with 8 positions matching TRBD1. The CDR3 is cut off 3 residues early in the read; its end comes from the germline J gene. The CDR3 runs to 15 residues. Germline-derived CDR1 and CDR2 are SGHTA and FQGNSA. Trimming at V came to 5 bases and at J to 4 bases, leaving 6 bases not matched to a gene. The whole variable domain, remainder taken from reference TRBV7-2 and TRBJ1-4, is GAGVSQSPSNKVTEKGKDVELRCDPISGHTALYWYRQSLGQGLEFLIYFQGNSAPDKSGLPSDRFSAERTGGSVSTLTIQRTQQEDSAVYLCASSRTGYRNEKLFFGSGTQLSVL.

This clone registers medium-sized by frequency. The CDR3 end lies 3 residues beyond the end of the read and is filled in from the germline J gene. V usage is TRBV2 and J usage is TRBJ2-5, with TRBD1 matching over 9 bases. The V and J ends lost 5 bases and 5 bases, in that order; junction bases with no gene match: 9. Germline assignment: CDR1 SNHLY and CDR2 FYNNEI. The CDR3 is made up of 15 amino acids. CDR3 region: CASSKEQGAGETQYF. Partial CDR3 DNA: TGTGCCAGCAGTAAGGAACAGGGGGCAGGGGAGACC.

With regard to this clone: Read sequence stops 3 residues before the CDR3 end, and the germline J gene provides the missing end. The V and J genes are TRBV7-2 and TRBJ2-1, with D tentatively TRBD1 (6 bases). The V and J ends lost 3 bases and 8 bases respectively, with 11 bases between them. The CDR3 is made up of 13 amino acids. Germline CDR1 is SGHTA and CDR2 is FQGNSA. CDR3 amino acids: CASSFDPGDEQFF. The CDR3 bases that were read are TGTGCCAGCAGCTTTGATCCAGGGGATGAG.

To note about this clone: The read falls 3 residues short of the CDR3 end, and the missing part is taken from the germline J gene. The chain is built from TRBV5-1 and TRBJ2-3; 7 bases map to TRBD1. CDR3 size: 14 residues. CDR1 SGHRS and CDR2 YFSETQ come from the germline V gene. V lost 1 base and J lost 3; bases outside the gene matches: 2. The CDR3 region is CASSLSRGTDTQYF. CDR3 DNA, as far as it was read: TGCGCCAGCAGCTTGAGCAGGGGGACAGATACG.

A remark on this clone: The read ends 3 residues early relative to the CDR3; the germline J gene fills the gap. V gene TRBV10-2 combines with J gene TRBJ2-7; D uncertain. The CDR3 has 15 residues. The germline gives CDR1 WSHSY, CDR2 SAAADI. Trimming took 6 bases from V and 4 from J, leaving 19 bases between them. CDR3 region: CASRTTHTQPYEQYF. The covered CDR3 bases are TGCGCCAGCAGAACCACACACACACAGCCATACGAG.

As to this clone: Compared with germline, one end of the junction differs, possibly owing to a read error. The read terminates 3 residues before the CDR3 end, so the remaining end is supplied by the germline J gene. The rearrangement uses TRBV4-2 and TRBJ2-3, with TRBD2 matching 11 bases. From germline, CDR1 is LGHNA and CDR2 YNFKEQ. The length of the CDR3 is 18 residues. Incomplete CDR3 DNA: TGCGCCAGCAGCCAAACCGGGACTAGCGGCCTTGCCACAGATACG. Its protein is CASSQTGTSGLATDT. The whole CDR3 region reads CASSQTGTSGLATDTQYF.

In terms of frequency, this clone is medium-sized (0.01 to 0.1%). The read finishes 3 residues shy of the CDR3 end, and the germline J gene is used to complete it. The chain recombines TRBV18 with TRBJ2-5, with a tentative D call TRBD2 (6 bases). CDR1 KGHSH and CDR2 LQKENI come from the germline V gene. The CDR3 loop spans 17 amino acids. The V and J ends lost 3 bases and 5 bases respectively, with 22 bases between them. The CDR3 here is CASSPPAVGRGAETQYF. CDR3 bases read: TGTGCCAGCTCACCCCCCGCTGTAGGGCGGGGTGCGGAGACC.

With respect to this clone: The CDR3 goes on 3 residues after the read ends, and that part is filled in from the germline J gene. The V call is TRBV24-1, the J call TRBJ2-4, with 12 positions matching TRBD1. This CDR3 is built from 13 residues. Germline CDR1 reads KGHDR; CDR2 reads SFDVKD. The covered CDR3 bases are TGTGCCACCAGTGATGGGACAGGGGGCCCT. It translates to CATSDGTGGP. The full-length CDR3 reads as CATSDGTGGPQYF.

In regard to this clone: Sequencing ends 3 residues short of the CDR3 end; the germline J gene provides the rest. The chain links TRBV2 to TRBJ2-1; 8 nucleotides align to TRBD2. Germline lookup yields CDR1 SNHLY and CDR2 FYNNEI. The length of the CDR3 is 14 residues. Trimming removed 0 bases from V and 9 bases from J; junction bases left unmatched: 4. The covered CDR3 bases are TGTGCCAGCAGTGAAGCGGGGAGCGGGGGTGAG. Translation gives CASSEAGSGGE. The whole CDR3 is CASSEAGSGGEQFF.

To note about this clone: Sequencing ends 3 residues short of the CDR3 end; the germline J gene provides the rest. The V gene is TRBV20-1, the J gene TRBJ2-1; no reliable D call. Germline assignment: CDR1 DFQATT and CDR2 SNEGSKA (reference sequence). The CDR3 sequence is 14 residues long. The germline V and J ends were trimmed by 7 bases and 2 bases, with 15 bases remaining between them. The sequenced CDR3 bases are TGCAGTGGTATACAAGGGCTCACCTACAATGAG. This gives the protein CSGIQGLTYNE. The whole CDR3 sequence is CSGIQGLTYNEQFF.

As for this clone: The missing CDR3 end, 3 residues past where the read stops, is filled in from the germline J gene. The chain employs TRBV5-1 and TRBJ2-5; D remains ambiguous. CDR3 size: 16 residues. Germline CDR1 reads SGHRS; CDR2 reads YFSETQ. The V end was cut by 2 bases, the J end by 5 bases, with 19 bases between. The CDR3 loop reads CASSFGTSSLVETQYF. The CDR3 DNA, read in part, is TGCGCCAGCAGCTTTGGCACCTCTAGTTTGGTTGAGACC.

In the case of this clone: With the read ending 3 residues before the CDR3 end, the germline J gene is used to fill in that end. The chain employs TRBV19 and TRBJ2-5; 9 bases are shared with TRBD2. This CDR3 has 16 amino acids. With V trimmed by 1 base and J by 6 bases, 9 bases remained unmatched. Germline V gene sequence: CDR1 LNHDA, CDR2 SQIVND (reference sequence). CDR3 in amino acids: CASSIGPAGGSQTQYF. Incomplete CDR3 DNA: TGTGCCAGTAGTATAGGTCCAGCGGGGGGTAGTCAGACC.

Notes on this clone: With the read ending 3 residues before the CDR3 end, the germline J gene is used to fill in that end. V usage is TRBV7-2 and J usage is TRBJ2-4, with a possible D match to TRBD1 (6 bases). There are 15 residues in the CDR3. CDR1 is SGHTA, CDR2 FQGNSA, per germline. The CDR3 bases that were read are TGTGCCAGCAGCTCTTACCTCTTTACAGGGCGTGGT. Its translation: CASSSYLFTGRG. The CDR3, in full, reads CASSSYLFTGRGQYF.

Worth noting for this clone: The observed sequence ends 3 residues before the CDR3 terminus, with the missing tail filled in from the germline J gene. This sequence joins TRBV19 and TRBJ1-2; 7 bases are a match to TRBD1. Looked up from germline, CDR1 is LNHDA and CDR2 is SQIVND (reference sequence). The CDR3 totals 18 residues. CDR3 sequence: CASSTSLGQYLWELSYTF. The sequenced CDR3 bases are TGTGCCAGTAGTACCTCTTTGGGACAGTACTTATGGGAGTTAAGC.

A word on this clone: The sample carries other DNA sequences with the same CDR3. The CDR3 bases that were read are TGTGCCAGCTCAACACAGGGGAAGCTAAACACC. This gives the protein CASSTQGKLNT. The full CDR3 protein is CASSTQGKLNTIYF. The genes are TRBV18 and TRBJ1-3; 7 nucleotides match TRBD1. The missing CDR3 end, 3 residues past where the read stops, is filled in from the germline J gene. Looked up from germline, CDR1 is KGHSH and CDR2 is LQKENI. Unmatched junction bases numbered 7, after V lost 5 bases and J lost 6 bases. The CDR3 runs to 14 residues.

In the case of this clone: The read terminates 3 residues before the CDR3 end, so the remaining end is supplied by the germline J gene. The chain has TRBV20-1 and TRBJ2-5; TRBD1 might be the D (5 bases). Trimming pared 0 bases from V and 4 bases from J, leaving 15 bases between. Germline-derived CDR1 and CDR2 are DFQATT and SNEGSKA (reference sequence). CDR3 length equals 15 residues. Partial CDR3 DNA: TGCAGTGCTAGAGACCCCGTTTCAGGGCGAGAGACC. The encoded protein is CSARDPVSGRET. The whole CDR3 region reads CSARDPVSGRETQYF.